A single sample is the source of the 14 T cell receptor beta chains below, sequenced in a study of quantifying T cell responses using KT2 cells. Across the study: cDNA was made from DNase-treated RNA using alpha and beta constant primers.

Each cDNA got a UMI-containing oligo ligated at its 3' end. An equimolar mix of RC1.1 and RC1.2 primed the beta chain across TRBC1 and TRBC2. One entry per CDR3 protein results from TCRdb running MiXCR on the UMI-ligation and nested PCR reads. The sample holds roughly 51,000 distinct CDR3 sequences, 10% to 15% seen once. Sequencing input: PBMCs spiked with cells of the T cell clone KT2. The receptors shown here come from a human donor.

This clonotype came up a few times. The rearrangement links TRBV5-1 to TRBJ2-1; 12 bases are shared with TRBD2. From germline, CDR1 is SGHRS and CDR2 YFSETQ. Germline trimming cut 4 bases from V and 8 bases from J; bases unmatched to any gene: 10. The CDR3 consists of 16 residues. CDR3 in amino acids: CASSRELAGGPDEQFF. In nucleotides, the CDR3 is TGCGCCAGCAGCCGCGAGCTAGCGGGGGGGCCTGATGAGCAGTTCTTC.

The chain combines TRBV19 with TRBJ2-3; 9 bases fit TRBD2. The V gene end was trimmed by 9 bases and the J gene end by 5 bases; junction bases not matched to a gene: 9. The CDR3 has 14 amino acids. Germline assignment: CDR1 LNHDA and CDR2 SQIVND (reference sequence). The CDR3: CASLGAGGIDTQYF. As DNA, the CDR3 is TGTGCCAGCCTCGGAGCGGGAGGAATAGATACGCAGTATTTT.

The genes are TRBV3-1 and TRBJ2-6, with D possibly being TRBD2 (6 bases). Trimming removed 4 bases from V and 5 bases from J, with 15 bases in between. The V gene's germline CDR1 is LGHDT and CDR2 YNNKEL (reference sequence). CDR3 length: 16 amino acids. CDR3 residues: CASSLEAGVRANVLTF. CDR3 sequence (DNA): TGTGCCAGCAGCCTCGAAGCGGGCGTAAGGGCCAACGTCCTGACTTTC.

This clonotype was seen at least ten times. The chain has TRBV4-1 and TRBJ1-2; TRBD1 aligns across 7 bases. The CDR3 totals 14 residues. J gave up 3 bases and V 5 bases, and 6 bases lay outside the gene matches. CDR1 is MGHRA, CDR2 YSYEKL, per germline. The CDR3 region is CASSIRQGDYGYTF. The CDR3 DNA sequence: TGCGCCAGCAGCATTCGACAGGGCGACTATGGCTACACCTTC.

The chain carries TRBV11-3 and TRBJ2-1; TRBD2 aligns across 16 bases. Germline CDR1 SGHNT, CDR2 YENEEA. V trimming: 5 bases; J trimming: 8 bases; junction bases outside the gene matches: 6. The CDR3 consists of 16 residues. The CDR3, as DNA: TGTGCCAGCAGCCACGGGACTAGCGGGAGGGCCGATGAGCAGTTCTTC. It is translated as CASSHGTSGRADEQFF.

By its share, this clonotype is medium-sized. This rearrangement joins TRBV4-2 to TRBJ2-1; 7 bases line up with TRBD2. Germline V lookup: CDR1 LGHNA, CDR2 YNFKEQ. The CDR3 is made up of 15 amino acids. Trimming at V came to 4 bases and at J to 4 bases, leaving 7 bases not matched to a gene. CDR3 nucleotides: TGTGCCAGCAGCCCCGCTGGCGGGAGTTACAATGAGCAGTTCTTC. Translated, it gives CASSPAGGSYNEQFF.

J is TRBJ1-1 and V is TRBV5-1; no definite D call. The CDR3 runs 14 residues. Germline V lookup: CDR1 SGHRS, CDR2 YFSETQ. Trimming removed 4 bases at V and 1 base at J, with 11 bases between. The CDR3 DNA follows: TGCGCCAGCAGCACTCTGAGCTCGAACACTGAAGCTTTCTTT. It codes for CASSTLSSNTEAFF.

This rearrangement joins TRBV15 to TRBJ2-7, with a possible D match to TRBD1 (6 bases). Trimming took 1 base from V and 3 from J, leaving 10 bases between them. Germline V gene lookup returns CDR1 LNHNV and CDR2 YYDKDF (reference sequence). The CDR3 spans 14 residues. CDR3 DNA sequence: TGTGCCACCAGCAGAGGCACAGGGTTCTACGAGCAGTACTTC. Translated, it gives CATSRGTGFYEQYF.

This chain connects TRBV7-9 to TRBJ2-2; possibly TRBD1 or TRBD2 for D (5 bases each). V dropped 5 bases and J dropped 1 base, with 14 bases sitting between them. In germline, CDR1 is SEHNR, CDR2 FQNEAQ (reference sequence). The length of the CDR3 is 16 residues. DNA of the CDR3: TGTGCCAGCAGCCCCGGGACCCAGAGGAACACCGGGGAGCTGTTTTTT. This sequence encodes CASSPGTQRNTGELFF.

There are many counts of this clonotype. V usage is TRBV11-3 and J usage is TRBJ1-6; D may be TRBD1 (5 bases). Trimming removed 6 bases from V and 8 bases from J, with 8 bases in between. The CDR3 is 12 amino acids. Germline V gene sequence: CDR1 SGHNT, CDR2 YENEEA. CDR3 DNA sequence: TGTGCCAGCAGTCGGGGGGATTCACCCCTCCACTTT. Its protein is CASSRGDSPLHF.

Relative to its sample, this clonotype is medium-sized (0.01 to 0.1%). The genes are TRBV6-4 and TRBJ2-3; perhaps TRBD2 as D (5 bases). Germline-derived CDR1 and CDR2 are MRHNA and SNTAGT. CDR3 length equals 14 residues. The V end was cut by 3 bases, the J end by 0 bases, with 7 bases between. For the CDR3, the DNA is TGTGCCAGCAGTGAACGCGGGAGCACAGATACGCAGTATTTT. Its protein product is CASSERGSTDTQYF.

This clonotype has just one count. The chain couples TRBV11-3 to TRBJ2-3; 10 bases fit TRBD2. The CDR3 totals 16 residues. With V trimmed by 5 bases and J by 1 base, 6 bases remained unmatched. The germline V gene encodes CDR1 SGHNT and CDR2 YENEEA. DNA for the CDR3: TGTGCCAGCAGCCCAGGGGGGACTAGCGGCACAGATACGCAGTATTTT. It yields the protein CASSPGGTSGTDTQYF.

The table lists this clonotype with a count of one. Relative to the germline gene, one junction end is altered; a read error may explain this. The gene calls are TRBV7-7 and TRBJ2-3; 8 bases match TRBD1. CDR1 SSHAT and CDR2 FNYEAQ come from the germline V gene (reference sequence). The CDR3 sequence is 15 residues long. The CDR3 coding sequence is TGTGCTAGCAGCTTAGTTCGACAGGGGTGGGATACGCAGTATTTT. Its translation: CASSLVRQGWDTQYF.

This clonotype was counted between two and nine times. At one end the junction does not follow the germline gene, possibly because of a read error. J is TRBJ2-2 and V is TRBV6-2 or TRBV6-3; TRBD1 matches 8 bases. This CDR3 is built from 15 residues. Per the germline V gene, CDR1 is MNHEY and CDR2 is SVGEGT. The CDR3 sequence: CASSSTGVNTGELFF. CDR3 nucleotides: TGTGCCAGCAGCTCGACAGGGGTTAACACCGGCGAGCTGTTTTTT.